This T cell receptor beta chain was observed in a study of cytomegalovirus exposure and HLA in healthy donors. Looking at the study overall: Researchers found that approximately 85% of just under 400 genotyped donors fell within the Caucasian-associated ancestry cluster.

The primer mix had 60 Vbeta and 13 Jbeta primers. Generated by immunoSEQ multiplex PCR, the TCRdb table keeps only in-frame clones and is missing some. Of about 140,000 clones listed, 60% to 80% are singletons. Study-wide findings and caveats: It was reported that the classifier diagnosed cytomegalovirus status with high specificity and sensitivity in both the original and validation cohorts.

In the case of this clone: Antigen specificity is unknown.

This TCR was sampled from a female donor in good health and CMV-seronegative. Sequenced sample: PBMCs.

Here the CDR3 reads CATYRRTVYGYTF. CDR3 sequence (DNA): TGTGCCACTTACAGGAGGACAGTTTATGGCTACACCTTC. This rearrangement joins TRBV2 to TRBJ1-2; possible D gene TRBD1, 6 bases. Germline CDR1 is SNHLY and CDR2 is FYNNEI. The V end was cut by 10 bases, the J end by 5 bases, with 17 bases between. The CDR3 runs 13 residues.